What follows describes a single T cell receptor beta chain. Its antigen is unknown. The data stem from a study of shared clonotypes between healthy human individuals. Study conclusions and caveats: Among donors, clonotype sharing was expected to be affected by sequencing depth. The sampled material consisted only of blood, and tissue repertoires are likely to differ.

Clones were sequenced by immunoSEQ multiplex PCR, and TCRdb holds only the in-frame ones, with some missing. The sample has about 980,000 clones, approximately 76% seen once. Trimming left V 1 base short and J 4 bases short, with 16 bases between. The CDR3 extends over 17 amino acids. Germline V lookup: CDR1 SGHTA, CDR2 FQGNSA. The gene calls are TRBV7-2 and TRBJ2-2; a weak D match, TRBD1 (5 bases). The sequence was obtained from a man aged 18 to 30 in good health. Sequenced sample: memory CD4+ T cells sorted from blood. As for subset: CD45RA-negative fraction. DNA for the CDR3: TGTGCCAGCAGCTTAGACTCAGGGCTTCGCGGCACCGGGGAGCTGTTTTTT. Translation: CASSLDSGLRGTGELFF.